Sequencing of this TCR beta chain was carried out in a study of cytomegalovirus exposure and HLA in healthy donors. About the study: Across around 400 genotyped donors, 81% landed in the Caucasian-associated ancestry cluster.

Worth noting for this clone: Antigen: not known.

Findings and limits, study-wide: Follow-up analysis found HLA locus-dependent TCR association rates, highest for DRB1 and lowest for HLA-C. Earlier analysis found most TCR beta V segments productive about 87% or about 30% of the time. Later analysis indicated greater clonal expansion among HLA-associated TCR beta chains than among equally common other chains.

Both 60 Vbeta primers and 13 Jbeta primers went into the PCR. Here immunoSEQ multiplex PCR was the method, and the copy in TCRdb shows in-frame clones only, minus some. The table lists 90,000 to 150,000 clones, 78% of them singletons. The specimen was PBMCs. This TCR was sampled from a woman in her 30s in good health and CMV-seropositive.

CDR3 amino acids: CASSIEQYQPQHF. As DNA, the CDR3 is TGTGCCAGTAGTATAGAACAGTATCAGCCCCAGCATTTT. The V and J genes are TRBV19 and TRBJ1-5, with D hard to call. V lost 0 bases, J lost 5 bases, and 5 bases lay in between. Germline CDR1 LNHDA, CDR2 SQIVND (reference sequence). The CDR3 contains 13 residues.